This T cell receptor beta chain was sequenced during a study of blood T cell repertoires in COVID-19. Across the study: Collection of acute and convalescent COVID-19 samples took place in the United States, Italy and Spain. Sources were T cells, B-cell-depleted T cells, or PBMCs; the material itself was cDNA or gDNA.

This clone was detected only once. The CDR3 has 15 amino acids. Germline lookup yields CDR1 KGHDR and CDR2 SFDVKD. V shed 4 bases and J shed 4 bases, with 13 bases lying between them. Authors' data handling: Amplification of reference gene primers provided the estimated nucleated cell counts. Here immunoSEQ multiplex PCR was the method, and the copy in TCRdb shows in-frame clones only, minus some. V, J and clone size derive from that table, while D and trimming were established from the DNA sequence. Found here are 150,000 or so clones, more than 75% of them singletons; the top ten hold 5.5% to 7.5%. The receptor was derived from a man at least 80 years old with acute or convalescent COVID-19. The chain carries TRBV24-1 and TRBJ1-3; maybe TRBD1 (5 bases). Sequenced sample: peripheral blood. This CDR3 reads CATSDGQGSGNTIYF. For the CDR3, the DNA is TGTGCCACCAGTGACGGGCAGGGTTCAGGAAACACCATATATTTT.